The 32 T cell receptor beta chains below come from one sample, sequenced in a study of vaccination effects on CD4 cells after COVID-19. Antigen-specific CD4+ T cell clonotypes were called by their expansion after viral peptide-pool culture in ViraFEST. Subsequent to roughly 9 days of culture, CD4+ T cells were isolated. Participants received two doses of either the BNT162b2 or mRNA-1273 vaccine. Assay: immunoSEQ multiplex PCR; the TCRdb copy retains only in-frame clones and omits some. The table records approximately 29,000 clones, less than 75% of them present only once. Their target antigens are unknown. Here the sequenced sample was CD4+ T cells from PBMCs cultured with HCoV-NL63 spike peptides, taken after COVID-19 vaccination. Receptors were obtained from a human donor who received a COVID-19 vaccine.

This chain joins TRBV27 and TRBJ2-5; D remains ambiguous. Germline lookup yields CDR1 MNHEY and CDR2 SMNVEV (reference sequence). V was shortened by 5 bases and J by 5 bases, with 12 bases between the two germline ends. This CDR3 region has 13 residues. The CDR3 loop is CASSVGSWETQYF. Written as DNA, the CDR3 is TGTGCCAGCAGTGTTGGGTCCTGGGAGACCCAGTACTTC.

The chain has TRBV5-4 and TRBJ2-2; possibly TRBD1 for D (6 bases). Trimming pared 5 bases from V and 6 bases from J, leaving 17 bases between. Per the germline V gene, CDR1 is SGHNT and CDR2 is YYREEE (reference sequence). The CDR3 length is 15 residues. The CDR3 nucleotides read TGTGCCAGCAGTCACGGAATAGAGGGGGCCGGGGAGCTGTTTTTT. Its protein product is CASSHGIEGAGELFF.

This clone was seen a single time. The gene calls are TRBV2 and TRBJ2-3, with D perhaps matching TRBD1 (5 bases). The CDR3 is 14 residues long. V was shortened by 6 bases and J by 6 bases, with 16 bases between the two germline ends. Germline CDR1 reads SNHLY; CDR2 reads FYNNEI. DNA for the CDR3: TGTGCCAGCAGGACAGATGCCCGGTCGGATACGCAGTATTTT. Protein: CASRTDARSDTQYF.

This clone appeared a few times. The chain uses TRBV2 and TRBJ2-3, with 8 nucleotides matching TRBD2. CDR1 and CDR2 from the germline V gene are SNHLY and FYNNEI. J gave up 3 bases and V 6 bases, and 8 bases lay outside the gene matches. The CDR3 is made up of 15 amino acids. CDR3 loop: CASSVSGRITDTQYF. The CDR3 DNA reads TGTGCCAGCAGCGTAAGCGGGAGAATAACAGATACGCAGTATTTT.

The rearrangement uses TRBV10-3 and TRBJ2-7; TRBD1 aligns across 9 bases. CDR1 is ENHRY, CDR2 SYGVKD, per germline. The ends lost 6 bases at V and 5 bases at J; junction bases unmatched: 11. The CDR3 consists of 15 residues. The CDR3 loop reads CAIRSTGQGVNEQYF. The CDR3 DNA sequence: TGTGCCATCAGGTCCACGGGACAGGGAGTAAACGAGCAGTACTTC.

This chain links TRBV24-1 with TRBJ2-1; a possible D gene is TRBD2 (7 bases). Trimming pared 4 bases from V and 7 bases from J, leaving 19 bases between. The length of the CDR3 is 16 residues. Germline V gene lookup returns CDR1 KGHDR and CDR2 SFDVKD. The CDR3 nucleotides read TGTGCCACCAGTGACCAATGGGGGGGCTTGGTGAATGAGCAGTTCTTC. It translates to CATSDQWGGLVNEQFF.

This clone was recorded once. The gene calls are TRBV5-1 and TRBJ2-2, with 13 bases lining up with TRBD2. With V trimmed by 4 bases and J by 2 bases, 2 bases remained unmatched. This CDR3 has 16 residues. Per germline, CDR1 SGHRS and CDR2 YFSETQ. The CDR3 reads CASSGLAGVNTGELFF. In DNA, the CDR3 is TGCGCCAGCAGCGGACTAGCGGGGGTCAACACCGGGGAGCTGTTTTTT.

This rearrangement joins TRBV10-3 to TRBJ1-2; D unclear. The CDR3 extends over 12 amino acids. Germline CDR1 ENHRY, CDR2 SYGVKD. Trimming shortened V by 0 bases and J by 8 bases, and 7 bases separated the two germline ends. This chain's CDR3 is CAISESWEGYTF. CDR3 DNA: TGTGCCATCAGTGAGTCGTGGGAGGGCTACACCTTC.

This clone was found a few times. The J gene is TRBJ1-1, the V gene TRBV10-1, with a weak D call TRBD1 (6 bases). Looked up from germline, CDR1 is WNHNN and CDR2 is SYGVQD (reference sequence). The CDR3 runs 14 residues. The ends were cut back, 6 bases at V and 1 base at J, with 12 bases in the middle. The CDR3 protein is CASRGRGGNTEAFF. CDR3 DNA: TGCGCCAGCAGGGGGAGAGGGGGGAACACTGAAGCTTTCTTT.

The genes are TRBV6-5 and TRBJ2-5; TRBD2 matches at 7 bases. The germline V gene has CDR1 MNHEY and CDR2 SVGAGI. The CDR3 loop spans 15 amino acids. J was trimmed by 0 bases and V by 7 bases; bases with no gene match: 8. CDR3 DNA sequence: TGTGCCAGCACCCTGGGGAGCGGGAACCAAGAGACCCAGTACTTC. It is translated as CASTLGSGNQETQYF.

This clone was observed a handful of times. V and J are TRBV5-5 and TRBJ1-6; tentatively, D is TRBD1 (5 bases). This CDR3 has 16 amino acids. The V and J ends lost 0 bases and 5 bases respectively, with 12 bases between them. Germline V CDR1 and CDR2: SGHKS, YYEKEE (reference sequence). The CDR3 bases are TGTGCCAGCAGCTTGGCCGGGGACGGAAATAATTCACCCCTCCACTTT. It encodes CASSLAGDGNNSPLHF.

V is TRBV6-1 and J is TRBJ2-7; 7 nucleotides line up with TRBD1. CDR3 length equals 15 residues. The junction had 7 bases not matched to a gene; V was cut back by 0 bases and J by 5 bases. The germline CDR1 and CDR2 sequences are MNHNS and SASEGT. CDR3 nucleotides: TGTGCCAGCAGTGAAGCCGAGGGAACAGGGGACGAGCAGTACTTC. Translated, it gives CASSEAEGTGDEQYF.

The chain links TRBV4-1 to TRBJ2-7; a weak D match, TRBD1 (6 bases). Germline V CDR1 and CDR2: MGHRA, YSYEKL. V was trimmed by 1 base and J by 3 bases, leaving 10 bases between them. This CDR3 has 14 residues. Here the CDR3 reads CASSQGQADYEQYF. CDR3 nucleotides: TGCGCCAGCAGCCAAGGACAGGCGGACTACGAGCAGTACTTC.

The rearrangement uses TRBV5-1 and TRBJ1-5; D is perhaps TRBD1 (6 bases). Trimming shortened V by 0 bases and J by 4 bases, and 11 bases separated the two germline ends. The CDR3 covers 15 residues. Germline V lookup: CDR1 SGHRS, CDR2 YFSETQ. The CDR3 protein is CASSLEGHKNQPQHF. In nucleotides, the CDR3 is TGCGCCAGCAGCTTGGAGGGACACAAGAATCAGCCCCAGCATTTT.

The chain employs TRBV6-5 and TRBJ1-6; a possible D gene is TRBD1 (5 bases). Germline loops: CDR1 MNHEY, CDR2 SVGAGI. V was clipped by 2 bases and J by 7 bases, with 6 bases between them. The CDR3 sequence is 13 residues long. The CDR3 loop reads CASSYEGNSPLHF. Here the CDR3 DNA reads TGTGCCAGCAGTTACGAGGGGAATTCACCCCTCCACTTT.

J is TRBJ2-7 and V is TRBV5-4, with D unresolved. Trimming shortened V by 4 bases and J by 3 bases, and 11 bases separated the two germline ends. The CDR3 spans 13 residues. Germline assignment: CDR1 SGHNT and CDR2 YYREEE (reference sequence). CDR3 bases: TGTGCCAGCAGCCCGGGTACGAACTACGAGCAGTACTTC. This encodes CASSPGTNYEQYF.

This clone was counted a few times. The chain recombines TRBV5-1 with TRBJ1-4, with 8 bases lining up with TRBD1. Germline V lookup: CDR1 SGHRS, CDR2 YFSETQ. The CDR3 covers 15 residues. V lost 3 bases to trimming and J lost 3 bases; unmatched junction nucleotides: 4. The CDR3 is CASSSQGAANEKLFF. The CDR3 bases are TGCGCCAGCAGCTCCCAGGGGGCGGCTAATGAAAAACTGTTTTTT.

The V and J genes are TRBV11-1 and TRBJ1-3; 7 bases are a match to TRBD1. Germline trimming cut 5 bases from V and 4 bases from J; bases unmatched to any gene: 5. The CDR3 runs to 14 residues. The V gene's germline CDR1 is SGHAT and CDR2 FQDESV (reference sequence). The CDR3 DNA follows: TGTGCCAGCAGCGCACCGGACAGGGGAAACACCATATATTTT. Protein product: CASSAPDRGNTIYF.

This rearrangement joins TRBV9 to TRBJ1-6; D ambiguous. V was clipped by 0 bases and J by 5 bases, with 9 bases between them. The CDR3 extends over 15 amino acids. CDR1 SGDLS and CDR2 YYNGEE come from the germline V gene. For the CDR3, the DNA is TGTGCCAGCAGCGTAGAGGCACAGAATAATTCACCCCTCCACTTT. It translates to CASSVEAQNNSPLHF.

The chain has TRBV5-1 and TRBJ2-3; TRBD1 is a possible D gene (6 bases). The V gene lost 4 bases and the J gene lost 2 bases, with 11 bases spanning the gap. The CDR3 is 14 residues long. Looked up from germline, CDR1 is SGHRS and CDR2 is YFSETQ. CDR3 coding DNA: TGCGCCAGCAGCCTCGGACAGCTCACAGATACGCAGTATTTT. Its translation is CASSLGQLTDTQYF.

This clone showed up just once. V gene TRBV5-1 combines with J gene TRBJ1-3; a possible D gene is TRBD1 (6 bases). This CDR3 is built from 17 residues. V was trimmed by 0 bases and J by 1 base, leaving 14 bases between them. Germline lookup yields CDR1 SGHRS and CDR2 YFSETQ. In nucleotides, the CDR3 is TGCGCCAGCAGCTTGGGCCTTGGGGGGCAATCTGGAAACACCATATATTTT. Its protein product is CASSLGLGGQSGNTIYF.

This clone was observed a handful of times. The chain employs TRBV25-1 and TRBJ1-6; 7 bases map to TRBD1. The CDR3 contains 14 residues. Germline values: CDR1 MGHDK, CDR2 SYGVNS. J was trimmed by 7 bases and V by 6 bases; bases with no gene match: 6. CDR3 amino acids: CASRDDRVNSPLHF. CDR3 nucleotide sequence: TGTGCCAGCAGGGATGACAGGGTGAATTCACCCCTCCACTTT.

This clone was found once. The chain has TRBV7-2 and TRBJ2-2; TRBD2 matches at 9 bases. The CDR3 spans 17 residues. Per the germline V gene, CDR1 is SGHTA and CDR2 is FQGNSA. Trimming cost V 1 base and J 7 bases; bases outside gene matches: 10. CDR3 nucleotides: TGTGCCAGCAGCTTAGGGGTGGCGGGGGGGCTCGGCGGGGAGCTGTTTTTT. Its translation: CASSLGVAGGLGGELFF.

The chain combines TRBV4-1 with TRBJ2-5; the D gene is possibly TRBD1 (5 bases). The germline V and J ends were trimmed by 6 bases and 7 bases, with 24 bases remaining between them. The CDR3 is 16 residues long. The germline V gene encodes CDR1 MGHRA and CDR2 YSYEKL. CDR3 in amino acids: CASSHLSGVLGVTQYF. As DNA, the CDR3 is TGCGCCAGCAGTCATCTGTCAGGTGTTTTAGGGGTGACCCAGTACTTC.

The J gene is TRBJ1-2, the V gene TRBV5-4, with a tentative D call TRBD1 (5 bases). The ends were cut back, 0 bases at V and 4 bases at J, with 13 bases in the middle. The CDR3 totals 15 residues. The germline CDR1 and CDR2 sequences are SGHNT and YYREEE (reference sequence). DNA of the CDR3: TGTGCCAGCAGCTTGGTCGGAGGGGCGAGCTATGGCTACACCTTC. It codes for CASSLVGGASYGYTF.

CDR3 sequence: CASPYRKEAGAYEQYF. The CDR3 DNA sequence: TGTGCCAGCCCTTATCGGAAAGAAGCGGGGGCCTACGAGCAGTACTTC. The V and J genes are TRBV5-6 and TRBJ2-7, with TRBD2 identical over 8 bases. V lost 7 bases to trimming and J lost 2 bases; unmatched junction nucleotides: 14. The CDR3 sequence is 16 residues long. Germline V gene lookup returns CDR1 SGHDT and CDR2 YYEEEE.

The V call is TRBV11-2, the J call TRBJ2-3; 12 nucleotides agree with TRBD2. The germline V gene has CDR1 SGHAT and CDR2 FQNNGV. The CDR3 has 15 residues. Germline trimming cut 5 bases from V and 4 bases from J; bases unmatched to any gene: 4. The CDR3, as DNA: TGTGCCAGCAGCCCCCTAGCGGGAGGGGCAGATACGCAGTATTTT. Residues: CASSPLAGGADTQYF.

The genes are TRBV6-5 and TRBJ1-5; D might be TRBD1 (6 bases). In germline, CDR1 is MNHEY, CDR2 SVGAGI. Trimming left V 2 bases short and J 0 bases short, with 8 bases between. This CDR3 has 15 residues. The CDR3 reads CASSYGQFSNQPQHF. CDR3 nucleotides: TGTGCCAGCAGTTACGGACAGTTTAGCAATCAGCCCCAGCATTTT.

V is TRBV19 and J is TRBJ1-4; TRBD1 aligns across 8 bases. Germline V CDR1 and CDR2: LNHDA, SQIVND (reference sequence). The J segment lost 5 bases and the V segment lost 6 bases, leaving 8 bases of the junction unmatched. This CDR3 has 15 amino acids. The DNA of the CDR3 is TGTGCCAGTAGGGGAACAGGGGGGATAAATGAAAAACTGTTTTTT. This codes for CASRGTGGINEKLFF.

The CDR3 reads CASSVLGQGSDTQYF. Here the CDR3 DNA reads TGTGCCAGCAGTGTCCTTGGACAGGGGTCAGATACGCAGTATTTT. The gene calls are TRBV2 and TRBJ2-3; TRBD1 aligns across 9 bases. The germline CDR1 and CDR2 sequences are SNHLY and FYNNEI. The CDR3 has 15 residues. The junction had 6 bases not matched to a gene; V was cut back by 4 bases and J by 4 bases.

Only one count was recorded for this clone. This chain links TRBV27 with TRBJ2-7; 16 bases fit TRBD2. The CDR3 runs to 21 residues. The germline CDR1 and CDR2 sequences are MNHEY and SMNVEV (reference sequence). After removal of 3 bases from V and 4 bases from J, the junction contained 18 bases not matched to a gene. The CDR3 DNA reads TGTGCCAGCAGTTTGTGGGCCCCGGGACTAGCGGGAGGGCCTAAAGCATACGAGCAGTACTTC. Translating gives CASSLWAPGLAGGPKAYEQYF.

V usage is TRBV6-5 and J usage is TRBJ2-7; TRBD1 is a possible D gene (6 bases). The CDR3 has 12 amino acids. Germline CDR1 reads MNHEY; CDR2 reads SVGAGI. V was cut by 6 bases and J by 5 bases, with 11 bases left in between. CDR3 in amino acids: CASSFDRNEQYF. In nucleotides, the CDR3 is TGTGCCAGCAGCTTCGACAGGAACGAGCAGTACTTC.